This TCR beta chain was retrieved from a study of blood T cells in healthy people across ages. Germline CDR1 is DFQATT and CDR2 is SNEGSKA (reference sequence). This CDR3 is 12 amino acids long. V was cut by 2 bases and J by 11 bases, with 15 bases left in between. The use of a sample-barcoded 5' primer and a J-beta primer mix characterized a second PCR of roughly 7 to 11 cycles. A single record per CDR3 protein comes from TCRdb applying MiXCR to the 5' RACE reads. The table lists some 890,000 distinct CDR3 sequences, about 28% of them singletons. These data are also associated with another study on T cells of mothers and their children.

The sequence came from a woman between 35 and 50 years old in good health. The genes are TRBV20-1 and TRBJ1-1, with a possible D match to TRBD1 (5 bases). The sequencing sample was made of blood. This CDR3 reads CSARRGLVDAFF. CDR3 nucleotides: TGCAGTGCTAGAAGGGGCTTAGTTGATGCTTTCTTT.